This TCR beta chain stems from a study of identical twins. With V trimmed by 6 bases and J by 6 bases, 3 bases remained unmatched. Germline CDR1 KGHDR, CDR2 SFDVKD. The CDR3 runs to 14 residues. MiXCR, applied by TCRdb to the 5' RACE reads, yields one record per CDR3 protein. The sample records 700,000 or so distinct CDR3 sequences, roughly 8% being singletons. As concerns this clonotype: The antigen remains unidentified.

Study-wide results and caveats: Researchers caution that invariant MAIT and iNKT cells could partly confound zero-insertion analyses.

The same data also went into a second study, on yellow fever vaccine responses in identical twins.

This clonotype originated in a woman younger than 35 in good health. Sequencing was done on a sample of PBMCs. J is TRBJ2-2 and V is TRBV24-1; 10 bases are shared with TRBD2. The CDR3 loop reads CATSSSGRPGELFF. The CDR3 DNA follows: TGTGCCACCAGTTCTAGCGGGAGACCCGGGGAGCTGTTTTTT.